This TCR beta chain was captured by sequencing in a study of shared clonotypes between healthy human individuals. This clone was seen once. Antigen: not known. This CDR3 spans 16 amino acids. CDR1 is SGHRS and CDR2 is YFSETQ in the germline V gene. Trimming took off 0 bases at V and 3 bases at J, with 15 bases between the two ends. Study-level points and caveats: Compared with memory subsets, naive subsets generally had larger estimated richness. Compared with clonotypes that all four donors shared, non-shared clonotypes had lower generation probabilities.

Sorted-subset replicate PCR reactions were performed with roughly 200 ng DNA, corresponding to roughly 30,000 T cell genomes. The authors' processing: Filtering differed because ImmunoSEQ produced junction-only sequences that carried no quality scores. Profiled with immunoSEQ multiplex PCR; TCRdb holds only in-frame clones, not every one. V, J and clone size are those of that table, while D and trimming were read from the DNA. The sample lists 1,500,000 or so clones; around 98.5% were seen once. This chain uses TRBV5-1 with TRBJ1-1, with D maybe TRBD1 (6 bases). This receptor was taken from a man aged 25 to 45 in good health. Sequencing was carried out using naive CD4+ T cells sorted from blood. Subset denoted: CD45RA+ positively selected. CDR3 region: CASSLGRWGAYTEAFF. In nucleotides, the CDR3 is TGCGCCAGCAGCTTGGGACGGTGGGGGGCGTACACTGAAGCTTTCTTT.